One sample yielded the 19 T cell receptor beta chains listed below, sequenced in a study of blood T cell repertoires in COVID-19 (dated by TCRdb to the early 2020s). The library was prepared using the immunoSEQ multiplex PCR assay. Imported from immuneACCESS, the table was reduced by TCRdb to in-frame sequences with V and J called. These copies leave out some clones; in studies compared against another copy, an unresolved V gene accounts for under half, and the cause of the remainder is not known. In this sample the table shows approximately 500,000 clones, 85% to 90% of which occur a single time. The ten most abundant clones make up less than 9.5% of the sample. The material sequenced was peripheral blood. These receptors originate from a woman between 50 and 59 years old with COVID-19, enrolled during active disease.

This chain connects TRBV6-2 or TRBV6-3 to TRBJ1-5, with TRBD1 matching over 9 bases. Unmatched junction bases numbered 5, after V lost 2 bases and J lost 3 bases. Germline V lookup: CDR1 MNHEY, CDR2 SVGEGT. This CDR3 spans 16 amino acids. The CDR3: CASSYGTGRDNQPQHF. As DNA, the CDR3 is TGTGCCAGCAGTTACGGGACAGGGAGGGACAATCAGCCCCAGCATTTT.

The chain is built from TRBV5-4 and TRBJ2-7; 8 positions match TRBD1. Looked up from germline, CDR1 is SGHNT and CDR2 is YYREEE (reference sequence). V was clipped by 3 bases and J by 2 bases; unmatched bases: 4. This CDR3 comprises 14 residues. The CDR3 region has the DNA TGTGCCAGCAGCTCCGGGACAGGAGCCTACGAGCAGTACTTC. As protein: CASSSGTGAYEQYF.

The rearrangement links TRBV5-4 to TRBJ1-2, with D possibly TRBD1 on 6 matching bases. In germline, CDR1 is SGHNT, CDR2 YYREEE (reference sequence). This CDR3 has 14 residues. The germline V and J ends were trimmed by 4 bases and 2 bases, with 12 bases remaining between them. The CDR3 DNA reads TGTGCCAGCAGCATTCAACAGGGAAACTATGGCTACACCTTC. It translates to CASSIQQGNYGYTF.

This clone was picked up a small number of times. The chain couples TRBV2 to TRBJ1-2; D is uncertain. V lost 3 bases to trimming and J lost 14 bases, with 13 bases between them. This CDR3 has 11 amino acids. Germline lookup yields CDR1 SNHLY and CDR2 FYNNEI. The CDR3 DNA sequence: TGTGCCAGCAGTGATTTAGCCGGAACTACCTTC. Its protein product is CASSDLAGTTF.

The V and J genes are TRBV5-1 and TRBJ2-1; 12 positions agree with TRBD2. This CDR3 region has 16 residues. Germline assignment: CDR1 SGHRS and CDR2 YFSETQ. V lost 4 bases, J lost 5 bases, and 7 bases stayed unmatched. The CDR3 bases are TGCGCCAGCAGCCTACCACTAGCGGGGGGCCACAATGAGCAGTTCTTC. Translating it yields CASSLPLAGGHNEQFF.

This chain joins TRBV7-9 and TRBJ2-2, with D possibly TRBD1 on 6 matching bases. CDR1 is SEHNR and CDR2 is FQNEAQ in the germline V gene (reference sequence). V lost 5 bases to trimming and J lost 1 base, with 14 bases between them. CDR3 length: 16 residues. CDR3 sequence: CASSVEGQMNTGELFF. CDR3 DNA sequence: TGTGCCAGCAGCGTTGAAGGACAGATGAACACCGGGGAGCTGTTTTTT.

This sequence joins TRBV30 and TRBJ2-1, with 9 positions matching TRBD2. The CDR3 loop spans 14 amino acids. Germline V gene lookup returns CDR1 GTSNPN and CDR2 SVGIG (reference sequence). The J segment lost 8 bases and the V segment lost 4 bases, leaving 9 bases of the junction unmatched. The CDR3 coding sequence is TGTGCCTGGACGGCGGGGGGGCCTCTCGATGAGCAGTTCTTC. It yields the protein CAWTAGGPLDEQFF. Full variable domain (outside the CDR3, taken from reference TRBV30 and TRBJ2-1): SQTIHQWPATLVQPVGSPLSLECTVEGTSNPNLYWYRQAAGRGLQLLFYSVGIGQISSEVPQNLSASRPQDRQFILSSKKLLLSDSGFYLCAWTAGGPLDEQFFGPGTRLTVL.

The rearrangement joins TRBV5-8 to TRBJ2-2; D unresolved. Trimming took 0 bases from V and 3 from J, leaving 3 bases between them. The CDR3 sequence is 13 residues long. Germline V gene sequence: CDR1 SGHTS, CDR2 YDEGEE. CDR3 nucleotide sequence: TGTGCCAGCAGCTTGGCAGACACCGGGGAGCTGTTTTTT. Translated: CASSLADTGELFF.

The chain has TRBV29-1 and TRBJ1-4, with 11 nucleotides matching TRBD1. The ends lost 4 bases at V and 4 bases at J; junction bases unmatched: 8. The CDR3 loop spans 16 amino acids. From germline, CDR1 is SQVTM and CDR2 ANQGSEA. The CDR3, as DNA: TGCAGCGTTGGGGGACGGACAGGGGGCGATAATGAAAAACTGTTTTTT. It is translated as CSVGGRTGGDNEKLFF.

The genes are TRBV9 and TRBJ1-2; tentative D call: TRBD1 (5 bases). Trimming cost V 1 base and J 0 bases, with 10 bases left between them. This CDR3 comprises 15 residues. In germline, CDR1 is SGDLS, CDR2 YYNGEE. The DNA of the CDR3 is TGTGCCAGCAGCGTACAGGGTACAGCTAACTATGGCTACACCTTC. Translation gives CASSVQGTANYGYTF.

The rearrangement links TRBV7-2 to TRBJ2-1, with D perhaps matching TRBD1 (5 bases). CDR3 size: 15 residues. Trimming took off 7 bases at V and 6 bases at J, with 19 bases between the two ends. The V gene's germline CDR1 is SGHTA and CDR2 FQGNSA. The CDR3 DNA sequence: TGTGCCAGCACCGAAACGGGTGGGGCCCCCAATGAGCAGTTCTTC. Encoded protein: CASTETGGAPNEQFF. Together with reference TRBV7-2 and TRBJ2-1, the CDR3 gives the full variable domain: GAGVSQSPSNKVTEKGKDVELRCDPISGHTALYWYRQSLGQGLEFLIYFQGNSAPDKSGLPSDRFSAERTGGSVSTLTIQRTQQEDSAVYLCASTETGGAPNEQFFGPGTRLTVL.

The V call is TRBV28, the J call TRBJ1-5; D is perhaps TRBD1 (6 bases). Germline values: CDR1 MDHEN, CDR2 SYDVKM. The CDR3 length is 14 residues. Trimming pared 3 bases from V and 6 bases from J, leaving 12 bases between. The CDR3 sequence is CASSFQGLSQPQHF. CDR3 nucleotide sequence: TGTGCCAGCAGTTTTCAGGGGTTGAGTCAGCCCCAGCATTTT.

The rearrangement joins TRBV5-4 to TRBJ1-1, with D perhaps matching TRBD1 (6 bases). The CDR3 has 13 amino acids. Trimming took 3 bases from V and 3 from J, leaving 9 bases between them. Germline-derived CDR1 and CDR2 are SGHNT and YYREEE (reference sequence). This CDR3 is CASSYHRDTEAFF. DNA of the CDR3: TGTGCCAGCAGCTATCACAGGGACACTGAAGCTTTCTTT.

CDR3 bases: TGTGCCAGCAGCCAAAGGGACAGGCGAACTAACTATGGCTACACCTTC. Translating it yields CASSQRDRRTNYGYTF. The chain is built from TRBV5-6 and TRBJ1-2; TRBD1 matches 8 bases. Germline V CDR1 and CDR2: SGHDT, YYEEEE. V gave up 4 bases and J gave up 0 bases; unmatched junction bases: 8. This CDR3 comprises 16 residues.

This sequence joins TRBV30 and TRBJ1-1; no reliable D call. V shed 4 bases and J shed 5 bases, with 17 bases lying between them. Germline V gives CDR1 GTSNPN, CDR2 SVGIG (reference sequence). There are 14 residues in the CDR3. CDR3: CAWIAGLKRTEAFF. The CDR3 DNA follows: TGTGCCTGGATCGCTGGTCTGAAGAGAACTGAAGCTTTCTTT.

CDR3 sequence reads: CASSPAWDSPNTEAFF. CDR3 DNA: TGTGCCAGCAGCCCGGCCTGGGACAGCCCCAACACTGAAGCTTTCTTT. V and J are TRBV5-4 and TRBJ1-1; 7 positions match TRBD1. Germline CDR1 SGHNT, CDR2 YYREEE (reference sequence). V was pared by 4 bases and J by 2 bases, with 11 bases of the junction left unmatched. CDR3 length: 16 amino acids.

This sequence joins TRBV25-1 and TRBJ1-1, with D maybe TRBD1 (5 bases). This CDR3 spans 15 amino acids. Looked up from germline, CDR1 is MGHDK and CDR2 is SYGVNS. Deletions cut 3 bases from V and 4 bases from J, with 15 bases between. For the CDR3, the DNA is TGTGCCAGCAGTGATTATGTGCAGGGTGGCACTGAAGCTTTCTTT. It encodes CASSDYVQGGTEAFF. The entire variable domain, with the rest obtained from reference TRBV25-1 and TRBJ1-1, is as follows: EADIYQTPRYLVIGTGKKITLECSQTMGHDKMYWYQQDPGMELHLIHYSYGVNSTEKGDLSSESTVSRIRTEHFPLTLESARPSHTSQYLCASSDYVQGGTEAFFGQGTRLTVV.

A few counts support this clone. V is TRBV7-9 and J is TRBJ1-6; 7 bases agree with TRBD1. The V gene's germline CDR1 is SEHNR and CDR2 FQNEAQ (reference sequence). Germline trimming cut 5 bases from V and 10 bases from J; bases unmatched to any gene: 8. The CDR3 extends over 14 amino acids. The CDR3 region has the DNA TGTGCCAGCAGCACCGCCGGGACAGCGTCACCCCTCCACTTT. Its translation is CASSTAGTASPLHF.

This rearrangement joins TRBV11-2 to TRBJ2-1; D might be TRBD2 (6 bases). The ends were cut back, 5 bases at V and 7 bases at J, with 15 bases in the middle. The CDR3 spans 14 residues. Germline values: CDR1 SGHAT, CDR2 FQNNGV. CDR3: CASSPGGMGNEQFF. In nucleotides, the CDR3 is TGTGCCAGCAGCCCCGGGGGAATGGGGAATGAGCAGTTCTTC.